Presented here are 25 T cell receptor beta chains from one specimen sequenced in a study of T cell responses to AZD1222 COVID-19 vaccine. Sequenced by immunoSEQ multiplex PCR; TCRdb stores in-frame clones only, minus some. Of some 280,000 clones in the sample, around 93% were seen once. The material sequenced was peripheral blood, taken 28 days after the second AZD1222 dose. These receptors originate from an adult who received the AZD1222 COVID-19 vaccine.

The chain has TRBV28 and TRBJ2-7; 11 nucleotides agree with TRBD1. Trimming at V came to 5 bases and at J to 3 bases, leaving 6 bases not matched to a gene. CDR1 and CDR2 (germline): MDHEN, SYDVKM. This CDR3 comprises 15 residues. The CDR3 DNA sequence: TGTGCCAGCAGTGCCCCCGGGACAGGGGGCTACGAGCAGTACTTC. Amino acid sequence: CASSAPGTGGYEQYF.

V and J are TRBV5-8 and TRBJ2-7; 8 nucleotides match TRBD1. Trimming at V came to 1 base and at J to 0 bases, leaving 6 bases not matched to a gene. CDR1 and CDR2 from the germline V gene are SGHTS and YDEGEE. The CDR3 loop spans 16 amino acids. The CDR3 sequence is CASSLKGQDPSYEQYF. The CDR3 coding sequence is TGTGCCAGCAGCTTGAAGGGACAGGACCCCTCCTACGAGCAGTACTTC. The whole variable domain, filled in from reference TRBV5-8 and TRBJ2-7, reads EAGVTQSPTHLIKTRGQQATLRCSPISGHTSVYWYQQALGLGLQFLLWYDEGEERNRGNFPPRFSGRQFPNYSSELNVNALELEDSALYLCASSLKGQDPSYEQYFGPGTRLTVT.

This sequence joins TRBV2 and TRBJ1-2, with D unresolved. Trimming took 7 bases from V and 4 from J, leaving 10 bases between them. This CDR3 spans 12 amino acids. Germline V gene lookup returns CDR1 SNHLY and CDR2 FYNNEI. The CDR3 sequence: CASNYRGYGYTF. The CDR3 DNA sequence: TGTGCCAGCAATTATCGGGGCTATGGCTACACCTTC. Based on the CDR3 plus reference TRBV2 and TRBJ1-2, the full variable domain is EPEVTQTPSHQVTQMGQEVILRCVPISNHLYFYWYRQILGQKVEFLVSFYNNEISEKSEIFDDQFSVERPDGSNFTLKIRSTKLEDSAMYFCASNYRGYGYTFGSGTRLTVV.

This rearrangement joins TRBV5-1 to TRBJ2-1; no definite D call. The ends were cut back, 4 bases at V and 8 bases at J, with 16 bases in the middle. The CDR3 spans 14 residues. Germline assignment: CDR1 SGHRS and CDR2 YFSETQ. CDR3: CASSPDAPRYEQFF. In DNA form, the CDR3 reads TGCGCCAGCAGCCCGGATGCCCCTAGGTATGAGCAGTTCTTC.

The chain joins TRBV28 to TRBJ1-2; 8 positions match TRBD1. Germline values: CDR1 MDHEN, CDR2 SYDVKM. The CDR3 contains 15 residues. The V segment lost 5 bases and the J segment 1 base; nucleotides outside the gene matches: 6. In DNA form, the CDR3 reads TGTGCCAGCAGTATAACAGGGGGAGGTAACTATGGCTACACCTTC. Amino acids: CASSITGGGNYGYTF.

The J gene is TRBJ1-1, the V gene TRBV12-3 or TRBV12-4, with D unclear. The CDR3 contains 12 residues. Trimming removed 3 bases at V and 11 bases at J, with 13 bases between. The CDR3 bases are TGTGCCAGCAGTTTGGGCACCCCGAGGGCTTTCTTT. This sequence encodes CASSLGTPRAFF.

V is TRBV3-1 (or the pseudogene TRBV3-2) and J is TRBJ2-3; D unresolved. Germline V gene data show CDR1 as LGHDT and CDR2 as YNNKEL (reference sequence). Trimming took off 3 bases at V and 2 bases at J, with 0 bases between the two ends. The CDR3 is 11 amino acids. CDR3 in amino acids: CASSHTDTQYF. The CDR3 nucleotides read TGTGCCAGCAGCCACACAGATACGCAGTATTTT.

This clone was recorded only once. This chain connects TRBV9 to TRBJ1-1; 7 positions agree with TRBD1. Germline lookup yields CDR1 SGDLS and CDR2 YYNGEE. The CDR3 consists of 16 residues. V was pared by 4 bases and J by 3 bases, with 12 bases of the junction left unmatched. This CDR3 reads CASSSSGRQGDTEAFF. CDR3 DNA sequence: TGTGCCAGCAGCTCCTCCGGGAGACAGGGAGACACTGAAGCTTTCTTT.

This chain links TRBV5-1 with TRBJ2-2; the D gene is possibly TRBD2 (5 bases). In germline, CDR1 is SGHRS, CDR2 YFSETQ. The V end lost 2 bases, the J end lost 5 bases, and 7 bases lay between the germline ends. The CDR3 is 13 amino acids. The CDR3 DNA reads as TGCGCCAGCAGCTTACCGGGGACCGGGGAGCTGTTTTTT. It yields the protein CASSLPGTGELFF.

The chain joins TRBV3-1 (or the pseudogene TRBV3-2) to TRBJ2-3; D is undetermined. The CDR3 length is 15 residues. The V gene lost 1 base and the J gene lost 8 bases, with 16 bases spanning the gap. The germline gives CDR1 LGHDT, CDR2 YNNKEL (reference sequence). The CDR3 here is CASSQGSKRQGTQYF. Written as DNA, the CDR3 is TGTGCCAGCAGCCAAGGTTCTAAGCGCCAAGGTACGCAGTATTTT.

V gene TRBV12-3 or TRBV12-4 combines with J gene TRBJ1-2; D is undetermined. The V gene lost 8 bases and the J gene lost 7 bases, with 17 bases spanning the gap. There are 13 residues in the CDR3. This CDR3 is CASGEGKAGGYTF. CDR3 nucleotides: TGTGCCAGCGGGGAGGGAAAGGCTGGTGGCTACACCTTC.

The rearrangement joins TRBV5-6 to TRBJ2-7; 7 bases match TRBD1. In germline, CDR1 is SGHDT, CDR2 YYEEEE. CDR3 length equals 12 residues. After removal of 4 bases from V and 5 bases from J, the junction contained 3 bases not matched to a gene. The CDR3 region has the DNA TGTGCCAGCAGCACTGACAGGGACGAGCAGTACTTC. It translates to CASSTDRDEQYF.

The V call is TRBV2, the J call TRBJ1-2; TRBD1 aligns across 10 bases. The CDR3 is 15 residues long. Germline V CDR1 and CDR2: SNHLY, FYNNEI. Unmatched junction bases numbered 9, after V lost 3 bases and J lost 8 bases. The CDR3 here is CASSDRQGAIGGYTF. The CDR3 DNA follows: TGTGCCAGCAGTGACCGACAGGGGGCGATCGGAGGCTACACCTTC.

V is TRBV2 and J is TRBJ2-1; TRBD2 matches 8 bases. The germline CDR1 and CDR2 sequences are SNHLY and FYNNEI. CDR3 length: 13 residues. V shed 7 bases, J shed 5 bases, and the junction held 4 bases outside the gene matches. CDR3 coding DNA: TGTGCCAGCATAACGGGGGGGGACAATGAGCAGTTCTTC. Translated, it gives CASITGGDNEQFF.

The chain carries TRBV2 and TRBJ1-5, with D possibly TRBD1 on 5 matching bases. V shed 1 base and J shed 12 bases, with 7 bases lying between them. CDR1 and CDR2 from the germline V gene are SNHLY and FYNNEI. The CDR3 spans 11 residues. DNA of the CDR3: TGTGCCAGCAGTGAAGGGGGACTCCAGCATTTT. It specifies CASSEGGLQHF. The variable domain in full, with the rest retrieved from reference TRBV2 and TRBJ1-5, is EPEVTQTPSHQVTQMGQEVILRCVPISNHLYFYWYRQILGQKVEFLVSFYNNEISEKSEIFDDQFSVERPDGSNFTLKIRSTKLEDSAMYFCASSEGGLQHFGDGTRLSIL.

This clone came up a few times. The V and J genes are TRBV28 and TRBJ1-2; no clear D. Germline V gives CDR1 MDHEN, CDR2 SYDVKM. The CDR3 is 14 residues long. Trimming removed 3 bases from V and 2 bases from J, with 10 bases in between. Here the CDR3 reads CASSLGRENYGYTF. CDR3 sequence (DNA): TGTGCCAGCAGTTTGGGGAGGGAGAACTATGGCTACACCTTC.

The CDR3 sequence: CASSIDNEQFF. In nucleotides, the CDR3 is TGTGCCAGCAGCATCGATAATGAGCAGTTCTTC. This rearrangement joins TRBV9 to TRBJ2-1; no clear D gene. V lost 4 bases and J lost 7, with 6 bases in between. The germline V gene encodes CDR1 SGDLS and CDR2 YYNGEE. This CDR3 is built from 11 residues.

This sequence joins TRBV6-5 and TRBJ1-5, with a weak D call TRBD1 (5 bases). The CDR3 contains 13 residues. Germline CDR1 MNHEY, CDR2 SVGAGI. Trimming removed 7 bases from V and 3 bases from J, with 10 bases in between. The CDR3 loop is CASTKQDNQPQHF. The CDR3 DNA is TGTGCCAGCACTAAACAGGACAATCAGCCCCAGCATTTT.

The rearrangement links TRBV7-9 to TRBJ2-3; 10 bases agree with TRBD1. The germline CDR1 and CDR2 sequences are SEHNR and FQNEAQ (reference sequence). The J segment lost 3 bases and the V segment lost 6 bases, leaving 6 bases of the junction unmatched. This CDR3 region has 15 residues. This CDR3 is CASRLDRGLTDTQYF. The CDR3 region has the DNA TGTGCCAGCAGACTCGACAGGGGGCTTACAGATACGCAGTATTTT.

The chain recombines TRBV20-1 with TRBJ1-1; D not resolved. Germline CDR1 DFQATT, CDR2 SNEGSKA (reference sequence). This CDR3 spans 11 amino acids. Deletions cut 5 bases from V and 2 bases from J, with 6 bases between. CDR3 nucleotides: TGCAGTGCTGGCATTAACACTGAAGCTTTCTTT. Its protein product is CSAGINTEAFF.

The gene calls are TRBV6-1 and TRBJ1-3, with a possible D match to TRBD1 (5 bases). Germline V gene data show CDR1 as MNHNS and CDR2 as SASEGT. V was trimmed by 0 bases and J by 4 bases, leaving 16 bases between them. The CDR3 loop spans 17 amino acids. The CDR3 DNA is TGTGCCAGCAGTGAAGCAGAATACAGGCGGCGGGGAAACACCATATATTTT. The encoded protein is CASSEAEYRRRGNTIYF.

The gene calls are TRBV28 and TRBJ2-7, with TRBD1 matching over 10 bases. The germline V gene encodes CDR1 MDHEN and CDR2 SYDVKM. The CDR3 is made up of 14 amino acids. V shed 5 bases and J 5 bases; nucleotides not matched to a gene: 6. In DNA, the CDR3 is TGTGCCAGCAGTCACCGGGACAGGGGCAACGAGCAGTACTTC. This translates into CASSHRDRGNEQYF.

The rearrangement uses TRBV3-1 (or the pseudogene TRBV3-2) and TRBJ2-7; tentatively, D is TRBD2 (5 bases). V was clipped by 1 base and J by 5 bases, with 15 bases between them. The CDR3 sequence is 15 residues long. CDR1 is LGHDT, CDR2 YNNKEL, per germline (reference sequence). The CDR3 region is CASSQGVGAGDEQYF. CDR3 DNA sequence: TGTGCCAGCAGCCAAGGGGTTGGTGCCGGGGACGAGCAGTACTTC.

The V and J genes are TRBV30 and TRBJ2-7; D possibly matches TRBD1 or TRBD2 (5 bases each). CDR1 is GTSNPN and CDR2 is SVGIG in the germline V gene (reference sequence). This CDR3 contains 11 residues. The ends were cut back, 1 base at V and 6 bases at J, with 7 bases in the middle. The CDR3 bases are TGTGCCTGGAGTGGAGGGGCCGAGCAGTACTTC. Translated: CAWSGGAEQYF.

This clone appeared once. This chain uses TRBV15 with TRBJ1-4; D unresolved. The V gene lost 2 bases and the J gene lost 0 bases, with 16 bases spanning the gap. CDR1 is LNHNV, CDR2 YYDKDF, per germline (reference sequence). This CDR3 comprises 18 residues. CDR3 in amino acids: CATSRRPLRVPTNEKLFF. Here the CDR3 DNA reads TGTGCCACCAGCAGAAGACCCCTCAGAGTCCCAACTAATGAAAAACTGTTTTTT.